This is a list of T cell receptor beta chains from one sample in a study of cytomegalovirus exposure and HLA in healthy donors. Assay: immunoSEQ multiplex PCR; the TCRdb copy retains only in-frame clones and omits some. The sample contains approximately 100,000 clones, about 75% of which appear only once. Source material: PBMCs. The origin of the receptors is a woman aged 40 to 49 in good health and CMV-seropositive. Each CDR3 is given without its conserved first and last residue. Fields, in order: V gene, J gene, D gene, CDR3 protein. D genes are given only for firm matches.

>TRBV7-2|TRBJ1-6|NA
ASTPVGTVNSPLH
>TRBV10-3|TRBJ1-2|TRBD1
AITGTESNYGYT
>TRBV30|TRBJ2-7|TRBD1
AWSVFGTGGYEQY
>TRBV30|TRBJ1-2|NA
AWSPTPREWNANYGYT
>TRBV2|TRBJ2-3|NA
ASGQRPVGADTQY
>TRBV5-1|TRBJ2-2|NA
ASSLTTGNTGELF
>TRBV7-6|TRBJ2-5|TRBD1
ASSLSTGTGALSQY
>TRBV6-4|TRBJ1-1|TRBD1
ASKQGPDTEAF
>TRBV6-5|TRBJ1-1|TRBD1
ASSYDRENTEAF
>TRBV5-8|TRBJ1-2|NA
ASSTGGQSTNYGYT
>TRBV5-1|TRBJ2-3|TRBD2
ASRGLAGFTDTQY
>TRBV30|TRBJ1-2|TRBD1
ASPRRGQNGYT
>TRBV6-5|TRBJ1-2|TRBD1
ATGDRVGSNYGYT
>TRBV11-1|TRBJ2-1|TRBD2
ASSPRGRGVYNEQF
>TRBV5-1|TRBJ2-1|NA
ASSALRSLPSYNEQF
>TRBV11-2|TRBJ1-1|NA
ASMKESTEAF
>TRBV9|TRBJ2-2|NA
ASSVARTHTGELF
>TRBV4-1|TRBJ1-6|NA
ASSQTQGSLH
>TRBV11-2|TRBJ2-1|TRBD1
ASRRTGVNEQF
>TRBV7-8|TRBJ2-5|NA
ASSALETQY
>TRBV7-6|TRBJ1-1|NA
ASSLGQGSAF
>TRBV10-3|TRBJ1-1|TRBD1
AISENTGGNTEAF
>TRBV28|TRBJ2-4|TRBD1
ASSSGQSKNIQY
>TRBV7-9|TRBJ2-6|NA
SSSGIGANVLT
>TRBV10-2|TRBJ1-4|NA
ASSDYSGLWNEKLF
>TRBV25-1|TRBJ1-3|NA
ASSDSTGAGNTIY
>TRBV2|TRBJ1-6|NA
ASSEQVLSRSPLH
>TRBV5-4|TRBJ2-3|TRBD2
ASSLFTSGGASTDTQY
>TRBV30|TRBJ1-1|NA
ACRFGAVTEAF
>TRBV10-3|TRBJ2-3|TRBD2
AISEDPGGRVWLQY
>TRBV6-5|TRBJ2-1|TRBD1
ASSPTGGTYNEQF
>TRBV6-1|TRBJ1-2|NA
ASTHHVLGAQGYT
>TRBV18|TRBJ2-7|NA
ASSGSSYEQY
>TRBV23-1|TRBJ2-7|NA
ASSRRAPGPYEQY
>TRBV6-4|TRBJ2-3|NA
ASSVGASTDTQY
>TRBV6-5|TRBJ1-1|TRBD1
ASRIGRQGNTEAF
>TRBV28|TRBJ2-5|NA
ASSPRRQWAQY
>TRBV5-1|TRBJ2-5|TRBD1
ASSLGGTAQETQY
>TRBV5-1|TRBJ2-7|NA
ASSSGQSYEQY
>TRBV19|TRBJ2-1|NA
ATGYNEQF
>TRBV4-1|TRBJ2-3|NA
ASSQDGTSSITDTQY
>TRBV9|TRBJ1-2|NA
ASSVVVGEGYGYT
>TRBV7-2|TRBJ2-7|NA
ASSLGLGGAYEQY
>TRBV5-1|TRBJ1-1|NA
ASSLYRVNTEAF
>TRBV18|TRBJ2-1|NA
ASSPPSGGSYNEQF
>TRBV4-2|TRBJ2-5|NA
ASSQDRLASQETQY
>TRBV5-1|TRBJ2-7|NA
ASSSGLRREQY
>TRBV30|TRBJ1-2|NA
AWTLDSPNYGYT
>TRBV6-5|TRBJ1-1|NA
ASLRSAEAF
>TRBV6-5|TRBJ2-7|TRBD1
ASSVDRELYYEQY
>TRBV2|TRBJ1-2|NA
ASTEGDGYT
>TRBV7-9|TRBJ1-1|TRBD1
ASSSGQGVTEAF
>TRBV27|TRBJ2-1|TRBD1
ASSIWDRAGNEQF
>TRBV7-8|TRBJ1-3|NA
ASIPGSLGNTIY
>TRBV4-1|TRBJ2-2|TRBD2
ASSPVGGTSEGTGELF